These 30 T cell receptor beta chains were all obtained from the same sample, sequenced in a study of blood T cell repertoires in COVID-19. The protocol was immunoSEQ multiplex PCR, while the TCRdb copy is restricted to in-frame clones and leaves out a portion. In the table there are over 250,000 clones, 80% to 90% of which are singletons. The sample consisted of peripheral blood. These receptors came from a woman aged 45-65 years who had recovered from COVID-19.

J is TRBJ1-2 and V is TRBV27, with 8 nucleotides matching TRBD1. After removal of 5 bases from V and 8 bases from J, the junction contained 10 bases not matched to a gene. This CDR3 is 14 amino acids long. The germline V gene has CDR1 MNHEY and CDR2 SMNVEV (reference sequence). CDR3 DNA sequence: TGTGCCAGCAGTCAGCCAAGGACAGGGTGGGGCTACACCTTC. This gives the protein CASSQPRTGWGYTF.

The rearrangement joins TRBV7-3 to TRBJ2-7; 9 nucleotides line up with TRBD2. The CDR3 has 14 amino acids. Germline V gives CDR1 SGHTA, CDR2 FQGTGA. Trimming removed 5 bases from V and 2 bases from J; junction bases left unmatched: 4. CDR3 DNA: TGTGCCAGCAGCCTCCTAGCGGGAACCTACGAGCAGTACTTC. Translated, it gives CASSLLAGTYEQYF.

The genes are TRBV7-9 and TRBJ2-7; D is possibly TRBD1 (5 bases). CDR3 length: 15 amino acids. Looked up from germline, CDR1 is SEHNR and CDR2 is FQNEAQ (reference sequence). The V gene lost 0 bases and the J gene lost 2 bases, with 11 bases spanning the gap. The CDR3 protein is CASSLAQGLPYEQYF. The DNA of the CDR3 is TGTGCCAGCAGCTTAGCGCAGGGTCTCCCCTACGAGCAGTACTTC.

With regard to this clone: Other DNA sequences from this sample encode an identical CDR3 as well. CDR3 protein: CASSTGELGANVLTF. In DNA, the CDR3 is TGTGCCAGCAGTACAGGGGAACTCGGGGCCAACGTCCTGACTTTC. The rearrangement uses TRBV28 and TRBJ2-6; TRBD1 matches 7 bases. V was pared by 5 bases and J by 4 bases, with 5 bases of the junction left unmatched. The germline CDR1 and CDR2 sequences are MDHEN and SYDVKM. The CDR3 is made up of 15 amino acids.

CDR3 bases: TGTGCCAGCAGCTTCTCCCCGGAGACCCAGTACTTC. This gives the protein CASSFSPETQYF. The rearrangement links TRBV7-3 to TRBJ2-5; D is ambiguous. V lost 3 bases, J lost 5 bases, and 7 bases lay in between. CDR3 length equals 12 residues. Looked up from germline, CDR1 is SGHTA and CDR2 is FQGTGA.

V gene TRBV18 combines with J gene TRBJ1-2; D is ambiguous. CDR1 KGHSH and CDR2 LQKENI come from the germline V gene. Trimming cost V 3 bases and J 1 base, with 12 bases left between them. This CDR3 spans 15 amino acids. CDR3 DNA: TGTGCCAGCTCACCTTATGAGGATAGTAACTATGGCTACACCTTC. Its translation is CASSPYEDSNYGYTF.

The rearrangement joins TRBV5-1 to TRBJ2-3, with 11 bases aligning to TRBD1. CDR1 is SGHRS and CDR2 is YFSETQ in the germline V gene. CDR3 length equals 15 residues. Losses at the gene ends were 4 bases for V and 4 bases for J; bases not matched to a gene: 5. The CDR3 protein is CASSPEGQGADTQYF. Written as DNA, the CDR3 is TGCGCCAGCAGCCCCGAGGGACAGGGGGCAGATACGCAGTATTTT.

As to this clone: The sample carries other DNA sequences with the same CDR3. The CDR3 coding sequence is TGTGCCAGCAGTCGGGACTCCAGCTACGAGCAGTACTTC. It encodes CASSRDSSYEQYF. The rearrangement joins TRBV7-2 to TRBJ2-7; possibly TRBD2 for D (6 bases). The germline gives CDR1 SGHTA, CDR2 FQGNSA. This CDR3 is built from 13 residues. V was trimmed by 6 bases and J by 3 bases, leaving 12 bases between them.

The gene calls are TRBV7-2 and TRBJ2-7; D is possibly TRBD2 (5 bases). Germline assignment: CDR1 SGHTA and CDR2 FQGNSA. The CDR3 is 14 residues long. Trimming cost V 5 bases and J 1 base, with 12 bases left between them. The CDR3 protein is CASSPAGKSYEQYF. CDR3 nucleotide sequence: TGTGCCAGCAGCCCGGCCGGGAAGTCCTACGAGCAGTACTTC. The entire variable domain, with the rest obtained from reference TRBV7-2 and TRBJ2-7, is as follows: GAGVSQSPSNKVTEKGKDVELRCDPISGHTALYWYRQSLGQGLEFLIYFQGNSAPDKSGLPSDRFSAERTGGSVSTLTIQRTQQEDSAVYLCASSPAGKSYEQYFGPGTRLTVT.

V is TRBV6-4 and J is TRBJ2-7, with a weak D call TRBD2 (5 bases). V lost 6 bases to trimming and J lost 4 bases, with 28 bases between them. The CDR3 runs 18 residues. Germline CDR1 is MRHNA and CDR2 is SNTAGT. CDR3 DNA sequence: TGTGCCAGCAGGACCCCAGGCGGGTTAGTGGGAGATCGGTACGAGCAGTACTTC. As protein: CASRTPGGLVGDRYEQYF.

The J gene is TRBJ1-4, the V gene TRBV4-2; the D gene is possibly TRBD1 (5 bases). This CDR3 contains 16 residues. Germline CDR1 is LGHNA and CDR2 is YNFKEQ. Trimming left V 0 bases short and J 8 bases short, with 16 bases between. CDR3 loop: CASSQDQGRGDEKLFF. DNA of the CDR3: TGTGCCAGCAGCCAAGATCAGGGACGGGGGGACGAAAAACTGTTTTTT.

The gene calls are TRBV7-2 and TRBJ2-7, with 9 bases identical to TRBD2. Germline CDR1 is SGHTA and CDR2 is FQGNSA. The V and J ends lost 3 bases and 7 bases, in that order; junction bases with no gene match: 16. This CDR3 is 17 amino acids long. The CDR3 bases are TGTGCCAGCAGCTTCGCCCCTATCGGGGCGGGAGGGCCAGAGCAGTACTTC. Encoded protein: CASSFAPIGAGGPEQYF.

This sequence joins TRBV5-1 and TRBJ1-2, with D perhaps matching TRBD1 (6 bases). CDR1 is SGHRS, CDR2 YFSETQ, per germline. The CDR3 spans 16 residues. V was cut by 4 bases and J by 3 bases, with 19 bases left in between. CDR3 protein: CASSPVVAGGDYGYTF. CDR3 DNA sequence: TGCGCCAGCAGCCCCGTTGTGGCGGGGGGCGACTATGGCTACACCTTC.

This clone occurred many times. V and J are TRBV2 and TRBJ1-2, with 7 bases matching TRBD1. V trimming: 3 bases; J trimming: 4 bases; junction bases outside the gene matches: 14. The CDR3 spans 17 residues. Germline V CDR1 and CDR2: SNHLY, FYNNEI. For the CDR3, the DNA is TGTGCCAGCAGTGACGGGACAGCGAGATGGGATGGCTATGGCTACACCTTC. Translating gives CASSDGTARWDGYGYTF.

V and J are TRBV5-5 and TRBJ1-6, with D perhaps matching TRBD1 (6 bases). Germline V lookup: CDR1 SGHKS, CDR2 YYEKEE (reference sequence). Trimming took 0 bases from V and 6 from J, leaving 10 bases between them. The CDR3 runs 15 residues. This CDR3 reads CASSLGGRGNSPLHF. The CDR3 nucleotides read TGTGCCAGCAGCTTGGGTGGCAGGGGTAATTCACCCCTCCACTTT.

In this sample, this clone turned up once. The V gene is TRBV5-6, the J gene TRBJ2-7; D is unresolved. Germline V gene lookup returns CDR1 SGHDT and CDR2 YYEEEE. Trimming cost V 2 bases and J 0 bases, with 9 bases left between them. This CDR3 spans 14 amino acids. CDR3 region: CASSFGLPSYEQYF. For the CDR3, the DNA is TGTGCCAGCAGCTTTGGTCTACCCTCCTACGAGCAGTACTTC.

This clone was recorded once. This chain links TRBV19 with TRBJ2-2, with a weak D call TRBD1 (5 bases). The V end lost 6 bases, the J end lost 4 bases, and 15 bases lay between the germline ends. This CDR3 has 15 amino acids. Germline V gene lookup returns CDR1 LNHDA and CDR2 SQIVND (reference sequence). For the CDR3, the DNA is TGTGCCAGTAGGGACCATCAGGGATTCACCGGGGAGCTGTTTTTT. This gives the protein CASRDHQGFTGELFF.

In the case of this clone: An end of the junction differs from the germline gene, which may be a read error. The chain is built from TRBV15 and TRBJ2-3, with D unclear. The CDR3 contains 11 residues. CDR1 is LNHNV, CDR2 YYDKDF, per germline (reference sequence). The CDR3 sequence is CGNTRRGGRDF. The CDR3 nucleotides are TGTGGTAACACCCGGCGCGGCGGAAGAGACTTT.

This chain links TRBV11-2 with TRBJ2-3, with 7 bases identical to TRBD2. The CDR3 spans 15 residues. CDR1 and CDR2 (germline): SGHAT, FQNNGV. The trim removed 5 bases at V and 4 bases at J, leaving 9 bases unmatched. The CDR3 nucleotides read TGTGCCAGCAGCGGAGGACTAGTTGCCGCAGATACGCAGTATTTT. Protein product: CASSGGLVAADTQYF. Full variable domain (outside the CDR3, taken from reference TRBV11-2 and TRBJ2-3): EAGVAQSPRYKIIEKRQSVAFWCNPISGHATLYWYQQILGQGPKLLIQFQNNGVVDDSQLPKDRFSAERLKGVDSTLKIQPAKLEDSAVYLCASSGGLVAADTQYFGPGTRLTVL.

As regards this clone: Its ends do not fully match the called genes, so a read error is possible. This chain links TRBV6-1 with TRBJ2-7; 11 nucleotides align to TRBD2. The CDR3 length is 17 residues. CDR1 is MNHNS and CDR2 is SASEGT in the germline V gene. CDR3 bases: TGTGCCAGCAGCGAAGGACTAGCGGGTATTAGCTCCTACGAGCAGTACTTC. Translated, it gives CASSEGLAGISSYEQYF.

CDR3 nucleotides: TGTGCCAGTAGCCGACAGGGAAACACCATATATTTT. Protein: CASSRQGNTIYF. The rearrangement joins TRBV19 to TRBJ1-3; tentative D call: TRBD1 (5 bases). This CDR3 comprises 12 residues. Trimming stripped 6 bases from V and 4 bases from J, with 7 bases between. Looked up from germline, CDR1 is LNHDA and CDR2 is SQIVND (reference sequence).

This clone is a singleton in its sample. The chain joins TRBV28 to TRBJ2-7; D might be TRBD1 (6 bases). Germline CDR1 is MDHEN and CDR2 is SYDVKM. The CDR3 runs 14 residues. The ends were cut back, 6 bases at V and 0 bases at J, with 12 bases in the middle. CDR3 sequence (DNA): TGTGCCAGCAGCCAGGGGCCCCCCTCCTACGAGCAGTACTTC. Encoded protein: CASSQGPPSYEQYF.

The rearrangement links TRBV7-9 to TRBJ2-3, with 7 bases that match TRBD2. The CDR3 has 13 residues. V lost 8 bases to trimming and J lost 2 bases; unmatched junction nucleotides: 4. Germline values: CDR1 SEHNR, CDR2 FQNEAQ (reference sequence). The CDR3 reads CASAGTNTDTQYF. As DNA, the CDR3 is TGTGCCAGCGCCGGGACTAACACAGATACGCAGTATTTT.

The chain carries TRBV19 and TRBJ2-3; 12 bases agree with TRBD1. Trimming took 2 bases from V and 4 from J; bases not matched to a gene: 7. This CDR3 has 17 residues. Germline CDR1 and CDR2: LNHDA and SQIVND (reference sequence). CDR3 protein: CASSISSGTGGPDTQYF. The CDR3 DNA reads TGTGCCAGTAGTATATCGTCCGGGACAGGGGGCCCAGATACGCAGTATTTT. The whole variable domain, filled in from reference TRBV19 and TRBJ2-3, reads DGGITQSPKYLFRKEGQNVTLSCEQNLNHDAMYWYRQDPGQGLRLIYYSQIVNDFQKGDIAEGYSVSREKKESFPLTVTSAQKNPTAFYLCASSISSGTGGPDTQYFGPGTRLTVL.

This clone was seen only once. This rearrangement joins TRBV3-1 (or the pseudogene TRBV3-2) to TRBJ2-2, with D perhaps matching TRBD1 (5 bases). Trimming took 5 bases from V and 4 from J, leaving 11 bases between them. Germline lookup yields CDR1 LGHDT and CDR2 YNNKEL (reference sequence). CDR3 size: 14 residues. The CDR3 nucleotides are TGTGCCAGCAGCTTTCAGACAGTCACCGGGGAGCTGTTTTTT. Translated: CASSFQTVTGELFF.

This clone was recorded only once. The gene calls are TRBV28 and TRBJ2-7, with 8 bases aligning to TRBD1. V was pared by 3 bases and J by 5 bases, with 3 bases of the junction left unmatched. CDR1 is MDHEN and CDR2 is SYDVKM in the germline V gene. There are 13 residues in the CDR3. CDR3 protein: CASSLGQVNEQYF. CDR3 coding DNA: TGTGCCAGCAGTTTGGGACAGGTAAACGAGCAGTACTTC.

In DNA form, the CDR3 reads TGTGCCAGCTCGCAGGGGCCGGGCCCTGGAAACACCATATATTTT. As protein: CASSQGPGPGNTIYF. J is TRBJ1-3 and V is TRBV18, with D possibly matching TRBD1 (6 bases). Germline V lookup: CDR1 KGHSH, CDR2 LQKENI. This CDR3 is 15 amino acids long. Trimming cost V 6 bases and J 2 bases, with 14 bases left between them.

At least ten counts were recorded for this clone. The CDR3 loop reads CASSLGTSGRFGTDTQYF. In nucleotides, the CDR3 is TGTGCCAGCAGCTTAGGGACTAGCGGGAGATTTGGCACAGATACGCAGTATTTT. The chain recombines TRBV7-3 with TRBJ2-3, with 14 bases identical to TRBD2. Germline trimming cut 2 bases from V and 1 base from J; bases unmatched to any gene: 5. The CDR3 consists of 18 residues. The germline V gene encodes CDR1 SGHTA and CDR2 FQGTGA.

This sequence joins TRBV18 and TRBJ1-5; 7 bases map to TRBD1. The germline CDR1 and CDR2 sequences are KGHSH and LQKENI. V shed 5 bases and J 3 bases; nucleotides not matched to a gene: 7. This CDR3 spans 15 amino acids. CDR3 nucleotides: TGTGCCAGCTCAGGGGACAGCCTCCCCAATCAGCCCCAGCATTTT. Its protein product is CASSGDSLPNQPQHF.

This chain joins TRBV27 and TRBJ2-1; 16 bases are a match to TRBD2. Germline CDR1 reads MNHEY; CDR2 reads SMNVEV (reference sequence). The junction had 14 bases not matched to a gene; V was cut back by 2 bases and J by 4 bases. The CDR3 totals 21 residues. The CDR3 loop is CASSLVPGTSGRAGNYNEQFF. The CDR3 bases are TGTGCCAGCAGTTTAGTTCCAGGGACTAGCGGGAGGGCCGGGAATTACAATGAGCAGTTCTTC.